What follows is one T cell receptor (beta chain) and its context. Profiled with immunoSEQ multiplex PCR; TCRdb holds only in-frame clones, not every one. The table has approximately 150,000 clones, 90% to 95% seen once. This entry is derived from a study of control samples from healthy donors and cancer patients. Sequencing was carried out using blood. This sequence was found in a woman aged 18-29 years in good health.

The CDR3 DNA reads TGTGCCAGTAGTATGTGGGCTAGCTCTGGGGCCAACGTCCTGACTTTC. Its translation: CASSMWASSGANVLTF. This chain joins TRBV19 and TRBJ2-6; no firm D call. The germline gives CDR1 LNHDA, CDR2 SQIVND (reference sequence). The CDR3 runs 16 residues. V lost 3 bases and J lost 0, with 9 bases in between.